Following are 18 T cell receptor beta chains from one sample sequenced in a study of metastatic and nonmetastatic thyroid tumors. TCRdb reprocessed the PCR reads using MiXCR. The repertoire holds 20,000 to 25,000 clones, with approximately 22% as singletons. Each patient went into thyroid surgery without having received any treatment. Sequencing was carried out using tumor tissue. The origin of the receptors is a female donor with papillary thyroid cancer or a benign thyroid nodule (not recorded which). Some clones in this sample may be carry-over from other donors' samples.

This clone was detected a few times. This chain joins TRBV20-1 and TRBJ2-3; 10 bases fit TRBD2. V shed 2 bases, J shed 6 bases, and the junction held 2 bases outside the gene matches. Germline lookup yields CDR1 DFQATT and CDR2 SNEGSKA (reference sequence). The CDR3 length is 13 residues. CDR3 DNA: TGCAGTGCTAGACTAGCGGGAGTTGATACGCAGTATTTT. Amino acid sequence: CSARLAGVDTQYF.

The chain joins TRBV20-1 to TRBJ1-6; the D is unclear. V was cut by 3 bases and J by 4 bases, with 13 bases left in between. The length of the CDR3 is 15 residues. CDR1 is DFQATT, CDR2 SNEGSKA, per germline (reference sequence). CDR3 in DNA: TGCAGTGCTAGGTGGATTAGAAGGTATAATTCACCCCTCCACTTT. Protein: CSARWIRRYNSPLHF.

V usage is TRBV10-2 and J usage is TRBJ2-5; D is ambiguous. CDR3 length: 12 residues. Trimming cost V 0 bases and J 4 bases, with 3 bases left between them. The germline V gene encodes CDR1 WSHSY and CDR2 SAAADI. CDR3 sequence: CASSESGETQYF. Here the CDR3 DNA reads TGCGCCAGCAGTGAGTCGGGAGAGACCCAGTACTTC.

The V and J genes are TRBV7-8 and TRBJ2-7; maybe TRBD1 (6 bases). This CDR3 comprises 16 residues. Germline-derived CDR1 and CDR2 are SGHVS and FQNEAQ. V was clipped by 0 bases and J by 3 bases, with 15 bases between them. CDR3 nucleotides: TGTGCCAGCAGCTTAGCCGAGGACAGTGGTGTCTACGAGCAGTACTTC. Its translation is CASSLAEDSGVYEQYF.

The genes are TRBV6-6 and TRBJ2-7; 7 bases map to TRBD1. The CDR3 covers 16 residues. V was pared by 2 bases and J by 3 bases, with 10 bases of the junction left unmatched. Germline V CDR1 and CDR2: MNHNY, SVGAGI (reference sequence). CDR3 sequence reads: CASSYPRDRADYEQYF. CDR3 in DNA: TGTGCCAGCAGTTACCCCCGGGACAGAGCCGACTACGAGCAGTACTTC.

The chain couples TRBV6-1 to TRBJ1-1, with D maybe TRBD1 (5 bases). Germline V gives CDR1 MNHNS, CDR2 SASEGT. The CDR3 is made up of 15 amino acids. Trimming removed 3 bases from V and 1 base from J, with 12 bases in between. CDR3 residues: CASSDWTRGNTEAFF. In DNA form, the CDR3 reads TGTGCCAGCAGTGACTGGACAAGGGGGAACACTGAAGCTTTCTTT.

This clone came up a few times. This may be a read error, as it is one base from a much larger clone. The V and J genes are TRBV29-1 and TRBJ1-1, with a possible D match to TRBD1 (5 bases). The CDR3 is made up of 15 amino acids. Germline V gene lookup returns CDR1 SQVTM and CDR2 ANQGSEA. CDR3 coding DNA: TGCAGCGTTGAAGATGAGGTGGAGGGGCGAGTGGGAGCTTCCTTT. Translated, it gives CSVEDEVEGRVGASF.

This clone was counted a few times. The CDR3 here is CASSNRQSSRTEQFF. As DNA, the CDR3 is TGTGCCAGCAGCAACCGACAGAGTAGCCGGACTGAGCAGTTCTTC. The chain uses TRBV6-4 and TRBJ2-1; perhaps TRBD1 as D (5 bases). V was trimmed by 6 bases and J by 9 bases, leaving 21 bases between them. Germline CDR1 and CDR2: MRHNA and SNTAGT. This CDR3 has 15 residues.

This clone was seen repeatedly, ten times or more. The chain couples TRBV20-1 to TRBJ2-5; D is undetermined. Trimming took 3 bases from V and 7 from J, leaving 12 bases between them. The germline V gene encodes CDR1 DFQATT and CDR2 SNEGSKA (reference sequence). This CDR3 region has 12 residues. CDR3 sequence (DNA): TGCAGTGCTAGCCCGCGCCCAGGGACCCAGTACTTC. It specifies CSASPRPGTQYF.

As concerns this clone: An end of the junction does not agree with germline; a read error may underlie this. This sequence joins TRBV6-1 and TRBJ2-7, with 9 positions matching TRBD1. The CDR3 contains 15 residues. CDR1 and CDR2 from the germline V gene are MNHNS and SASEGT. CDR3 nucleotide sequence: TGTGCCAGCAGTGAAGAAATACAGGGGGCATACGAGCATTACTTC. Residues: CASSEEIQGAYEHYF.

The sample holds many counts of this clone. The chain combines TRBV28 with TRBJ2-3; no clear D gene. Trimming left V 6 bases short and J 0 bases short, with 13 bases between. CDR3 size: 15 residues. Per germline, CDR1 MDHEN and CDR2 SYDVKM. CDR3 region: CASRPRLLSTDTQYF. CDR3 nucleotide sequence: TGTGCCAGCAGACCCAGACTCCTTAGCACAGATACGCAGTATTTT.

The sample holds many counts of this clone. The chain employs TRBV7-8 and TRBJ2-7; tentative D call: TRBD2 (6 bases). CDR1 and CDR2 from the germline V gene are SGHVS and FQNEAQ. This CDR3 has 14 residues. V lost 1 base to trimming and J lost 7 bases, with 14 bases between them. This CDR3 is CASSLEGTPREQYF. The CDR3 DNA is TGTGCCAGCAGCTTAGAAGGGACTCCGAGGGAGCAGTACTTC.

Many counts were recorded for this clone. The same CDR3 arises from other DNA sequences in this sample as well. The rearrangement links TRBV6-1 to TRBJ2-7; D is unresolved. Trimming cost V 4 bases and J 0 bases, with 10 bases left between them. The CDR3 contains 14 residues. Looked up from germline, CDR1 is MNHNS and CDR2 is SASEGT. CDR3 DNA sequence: TGTGCCAGCAGTGGAACTATCCCCTCCTACGAGCAGTACTTC. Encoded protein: CASSGTIPSYEQYF.

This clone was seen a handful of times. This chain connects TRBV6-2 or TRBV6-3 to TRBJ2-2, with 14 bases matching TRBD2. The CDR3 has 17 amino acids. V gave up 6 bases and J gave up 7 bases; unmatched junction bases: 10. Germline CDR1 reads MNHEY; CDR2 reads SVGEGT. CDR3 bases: TGTGCCAGCAGGAGACTAGCGGGAGGGCGGTTTCTCGGGGAGCTGTTTTTT. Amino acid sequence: CASRRLAGGRFLGELFF.

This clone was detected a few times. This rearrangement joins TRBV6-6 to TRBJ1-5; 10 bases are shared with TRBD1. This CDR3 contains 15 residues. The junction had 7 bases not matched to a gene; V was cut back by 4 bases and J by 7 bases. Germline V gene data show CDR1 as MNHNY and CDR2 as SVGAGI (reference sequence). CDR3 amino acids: CASSSSGTGVQPQHF. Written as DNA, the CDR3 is TGTGCCAGCAGTTCCTCCGGGACAGGGGTGCAGCCCCAGCATTTT.

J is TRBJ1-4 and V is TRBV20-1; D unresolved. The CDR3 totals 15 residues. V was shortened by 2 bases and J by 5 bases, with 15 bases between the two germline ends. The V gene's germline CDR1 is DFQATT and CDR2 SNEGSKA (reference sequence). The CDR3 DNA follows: TGCAGTGCTAGATCTTTGGGTGGGTCAAATGAAAAACTGTTTTTT. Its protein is CSARSLGGSNEKLFF.

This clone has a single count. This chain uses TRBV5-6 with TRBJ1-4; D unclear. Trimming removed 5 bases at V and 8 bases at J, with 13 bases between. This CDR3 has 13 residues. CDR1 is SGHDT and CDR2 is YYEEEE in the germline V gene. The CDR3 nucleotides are TGTGCCAGCAGTAGCGGACGGGTGGAAAAACTGTTTTTT. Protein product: CASSSGRVEKLFF.

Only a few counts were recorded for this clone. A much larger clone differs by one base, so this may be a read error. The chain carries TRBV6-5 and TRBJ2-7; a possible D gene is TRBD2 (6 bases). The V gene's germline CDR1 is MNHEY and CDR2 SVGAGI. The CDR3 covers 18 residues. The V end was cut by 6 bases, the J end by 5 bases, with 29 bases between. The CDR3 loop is CASSSRRGSGMFFHEQYF. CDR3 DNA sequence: TGTGCCAGCAGCTCCCGGCGGGGATCGGGTATGTTCTTCCACGAGCAGTACTTC.